The TCR beta chain under discussion was sequenced for a study of blood T cell repertoires in COVID-19. In the study overall: Sample material is recorded as cDNA or gDNA derived from T cells, B-cell-depleted T cells, or PBMCs.

Profiled with immunoSEQ multiplex PCR; TCRdb holds only in-frame clones, not every one. The sample consists of over 45,000 clones, 70% to 90% of them appearing once. Input material: peripheral blood. The receptor comes from a woman aged 55-75 years with active COVID-19.

CDR3 nucleotide sequence: TGTGCCAGCAGCGTGGACAGGGGGGCTGGCTACACCTTC. Its translation: CASSVDRGAGYTF. This rearrangement joins TRBV11-2 to TRBJ1-2; 10 positions agree with TRBD1. The trim removed 5 bases at V and 7 bases at J, leaving 4 bases unmatched. This CDR3 region has 13 residues. The V gene's germline CDR1 is SGHAT and CDR2 FQNNGV.